Following are 22 T cell receptor beta chains from one sample sequenced in a study of OX40 agonist ivuxolimab in advanced cancers. Clones were sequenced by immunoSEQ multiplex PCR, and TCRdb holds only the in-frame ones, with some missing. Here the sample spans tens of thousands of clones, 90% to 95% being singletons. This specimen consisted of CD4+ or CD8+ T cells sorted from blood, obtained in a trial of the OX40 agonist ivuxolimab. The receptors originated from an adult with an advanced solid tumor such as melanoma, head and neck, liver or kidney cancer.

The chain links TRBV27 to TRBJ2-2; D may match TRBD1 or TRBD2 (5 bases each). This CDR3 is 15 amino acids long. The germline gives CDR1 MNHEY, CDR2 SMNVEV (reference sequence). The V gene lost 4 bases and the J gene lost 4 bases, with 13 bases spanning the gap. The CDR3 DNA sequence: TGTGCCAGCAGTTATGTGGGGGACGGCACCGGGGAGCTGTTTTTT. This codes for CASSYVGDGTGELFF.

This clone was found once. V usage is TRBV28 and J usage is TRBJ1-5, with D maybe TRBD1 (5 bases). V was pared by 3 bases and J by 7 bases, with 16 bases between. Per germline, CDR1 MDHEN and CDR2 SYDVKM. The CDR3 runs to 15 residues. CDR3 residues: CASSLPAGPGQPQHF. CDR3 DNA: TGTGCCAGCAGTTTGCCTGCAGGGCCGGGGCAGCCCCAGCATTTT.

Turning to this clone: The same CDR3 can be traced to other DNA sequences in this sample. This rearrangement joins TRBV6-5 to TRBJ1-6; D gene unclear. The CDR3 sequence is 15 residues long. Germline CDR1 is MNHEY and CDR2 is SVGAGI. Deletions cut 3 bases from V and 9 bases from J, with 15 bases between. CDR3 DNA sequence: TGTGCCAGCAGTTATGGCACAGAAGAAGGTTCACCCCTCCACTTT. Amino acid sequence: CASSYGTEEGSPLHF.

This clone occurred once. This rearrangement joins TRBV18 to TRBJ1-5; D is ambiguous. Germline lookup yields CDR1 KGHSH and CDR2 LQKENI. This CDR3 is 13 amino acids long. V was trimmed by 3 bases and J by 5 bases, leaving 8 bases between them. The CDR3 DNA is TGTGCCAGCTCACCTGGAAGAGATCAGCCCCAGCATTTT. Translated: CASSPGRDQPQHF.

This chain joins TRBV5-1 and TRBJ2-3; the match to TRBD2 covers 9 bases. The germline V gene encodes CDR1 SGHRS and CDR2 YFSETQ. The V segment lost 0 bases and the J segment 2 bases; nucleotides outside the gene matches: 7. This CDR3 region has 17 residues. CDR3 region: CASSLAQLAGYTDTQYF. Written as DNA, the CDR3 is TGCGCCAGCAGCTTGGCCCAGCTAGCGGGATACACAGATACGCAGTATTTT.

The chain has TRBV2 and TRBJ2-2, with a weak D call TRBD1 (6 bases). The CDR3 covers 15 residues. Germline assignment: CDR1 SNHLY and CDR2 FYNNEI. Trimming stripped 2 bases from V and 7 bases from J, with 14 bases between. DNA of the CDR3: TGTGCCAGCAGTGAAACGGCAGGGGTGGGCGGGGAGCTGTTTTTT. Protein: CASSETAGVGGELFF.

The J gene is TRBJ2-5, the V gene TRBV4-1, with 8 bases matching TRBD1. CDR3 length: 14 amino acids. Losses at the gene ends were 4 bases for V and 5 bases for J; bases not matched to a gene: 6. Germline assignment: CDR1 MGHRA and CDR2 YSYEKL. CDR3 sequence reads: CASSLTGGLETQYF. CDR3 coding DNA: TGCGCCAGCAGCCTAACAGGGGGTCTGGAGACCCAGTACTTC.

This clone was picked up one time. Other DNA variants within this sample encode the same CDR3. The chain joins TRBV11-2 to TRBJ2-7; 7 nucleotides agree with TRBD2. This CDR3 has 15 amino acids. Looked up from germline, CDR1 is SGHAT and CDR2 is FQNNGV. Trimming cost V 0 bases and J 5 bases; bases outside gene matches: 7. CDR3 sequence reads: CASSLDRAGVDEQYF. CDR3 in DNA: TGTGCCAGCAGCTTAGATCGGGCGGGGGTTGACGAGCAGTACTTC.

This chain joins TRBV5-8 and TRBJ1-1, with a tentative D call TRBD1 (6 bases). The V gene lost 0 bases and the J gene lost 3 bases, with 12 bases spanning the gap. The length of the CDR3 is 15 residues. The V gene's germline CDR1 is SGHTS and CDR2 YDEGEE. The CDR3 sequence is CASSLADRRYTEAFF. DNA of the CDR3: TGTGCCAGCAGCTTGGCCGACAGGAGATACACTGAAGCTTTCTTT.

This chain connects TRBV6-1 to TRBJ2-3; either TRBD1 or TRBD2 may supply D (5 bases each). This CDR3 has 14 residues. CDR1 MNHNS and CDR2 SASEGT come from the germline V gene. Trimming took off 5 bases at V and 1 base at J, with 10 bases between the two ends. The CDR3: CASSSGARTDTQYF. The CDR3 nucleotides read TGTGCCAGCAGTTCCGGGGCCCGCACAGATACGCAGTATTTT.

J is TRBJ2-1 and V is TRBV10-3, with 14 bases that match TRBD2. The CDR3 covers 16 residues. Germline loops: CDR1 ENHRY, CDR2 SYGVKD. Trimming at V came to 4 bases and at J to 5 bases, leaving 4 bases not matched to a gene. The CDR3 DNA follows: TGTGCCATCAGTGGGGGGACTAGCGGGAGTGACAATGAGCAGTTCTTC. It yields the protein CAISGGTSGSDNEQFF.

V usage is TRBV6-1 and J usage is TRBJ2-3, with D maybe TRBD2 (5 bases). This CDR3 contains 16 residues. V dropped 3 bases and J dropped 4 bases, with 17 bases sitting between them. The germline gives CDR1 MNHNS, CDR2 SASEGT. The CDR3 DNA reads as TGTGCCAGCAGTGAGAGGGCCGGATACGTAGCAGATACGCAGTATTTT. It codes for CASSERAGYVADTQYF.

The genes are TRBV19 and TRBJ1-5; D remains ambiguous. The V gene's germline CDR1 is LNHDA and CDR2 SQIVND (reference sequence). V lost 4 bases and J 2 bases, leaving 15 bases between the germline ends. The CDR3 length is 16 residues. CDR3 loop: CASSTKSRGGNQPQHF. In nucleotides, the CDR3 is TGTGCCAGTAGTACCAAGAGCCGTGGGGGCAATCAGCCCCAGCATTTT.

The rearrangement links TRBV9 to TRBJ1-3; 8 nucleotides align to TRBD1. Germline loops: CDR1 SGDLS, CDR2 YYNGEE. Germline trimming cut 2 bases from V and 7 bases from J; bases unmatched to any gene: 11. The CDR3 sequence is 16 residues long. This CDR3 is CASSVGSAGGWNTIYF. CDR3 bases: TGTGCCAGCAGCGTTGGGTCGGCAGGGGGCTGGAACACCATATATTTT.

CDR3 DNA sequence: TGCGCCAGCAGCCAAGATAGAGGGCAGGGAGAAGCTTTCTTT. It encodes CASSQDRGQGEAFF. The chain joins TRBV4-3 to TRBJ1-1; weak D call: TRBD1 (5 bases). Germline CDR1 LGHNA, CDR2 YSLEER. Trimming removed 0 bases from V and 8 bases from J, with 13 bases in between. The length of the CDR3 is 14 residues.

The genes are TRBV19 and TRBJ1-3; possibly TRBD1 for D (5 bases). Germline CDR1 LNHDA, CDR2 SQIVND (reference sequence). The CDR3 sequence is 13 residues long. Trimming stripped 6 bases from V and 9 bases from J, with 15 bases between. In DNA form, the CDR3 reads TGTGCCAGTAGCCCTCCCGGGGGGTTCACCATATATTTT. Protein product: CASSPPGGFTIYF.

The chain carries TRBV2 and TRBJ1-5, with D uncertain. The V end lost 4 bases, the J end lost 4 bases, and 5 bases lay between the germline ends. Germline V gene data show CDR1 as SNHLY and CDR2 as FYNNEI. The CDR3 extends over 12 amino acids. The CDR3 loop reads CASSGGNQPQHF. The CDR3 DNA sequence: TGTGCCAGCAGTGGGGGAAATCAGCCCCAGCATTTT.

This rearrangement joins TRBV7-8 to TRBJ2-7, with a possible D match to TRBD1 (6 bases). The germline CDR1 and CDR2 sequences are SGHVS and FQNEAQ. With 4 bases removed from V and 0 bases from J, the gap between germline ends came to 13 bases. The CDR3 consists of 15 residues. CDR3 DNA sequence: TGTGCCAGCAGCTACAGGACAGTTAGCTCCTACGAGCAGTACTTC. It is translated as CASSYRTVSSYEQYF.

This clone occurred once. This rearrangement joins TRBV6-1 to TRBJ2-7, with a possible D match to TRBD1 (5 bases). Looked up from germline, CDR1 is MNHNS and CDR2 is SASEGT. The CDR3 loop spans 14 amino acids. Trimming took off 7 bases at V and 0 bases at J, with 13 bases between the two ends. CDR3 nucleotide sequence: TGTGCCAGCACTCCGGAGACAGACTCCTACGAGCAGTACTTC. Protein product: CASTPETDSYEQYF.

The chain combines TRBV11-2 with TRBJ1-6; 7 positions match TRBD1. The J segment lost 8 bases and the V segment lost 3 bases, leaving 7 bases of the junction unmatched. Germline lookup yields CDR1 SGHAT and CDR2 FQNNGV. The CDR3 is 15 residues long. The CDR3 sequence is CASSLNRGGYSPLHF. The CDR3, as DNA: TGTGCCAGCAGCTTGAACAGGGGAGGCTATTCACCCCTCCACTTT.

This clone appeared a few times. The genes are TRBV19 and TRBJ2-7, with D perhaps TRBD1 (6 bases). This CDR3 has 15 residues. Germline assignment: CDR1 LNHDA and CDR2 SQIVND (reference sequence). Trimming cost V 6 bases and J 1 base, with 16 bases left between them. CDR3 residues: CASSRDTALSYEQYF. As DNA, the CDR3 is TGTGCCAGTAGCCGGGACACAGCCCTATCCTACGAGCAGTACTTC.

This chain connects TRBV6-1 to TRBJ2-3; perhaps TRBD2 as D (6 bases). Germline V CDR1 and CDR2: MNHNS, SASEGT. The CDR3 extends over 14 amino acids. V lost 4 bases and J 2 bases, leaving 10 bases between the germline ends. Here the CDR3 reads CASSAGLATDTQYF. The DNA for the CDR3 is TGTGCCAGCAGTGCGGGACTCGCCACAGATACGCAGTATTTT.